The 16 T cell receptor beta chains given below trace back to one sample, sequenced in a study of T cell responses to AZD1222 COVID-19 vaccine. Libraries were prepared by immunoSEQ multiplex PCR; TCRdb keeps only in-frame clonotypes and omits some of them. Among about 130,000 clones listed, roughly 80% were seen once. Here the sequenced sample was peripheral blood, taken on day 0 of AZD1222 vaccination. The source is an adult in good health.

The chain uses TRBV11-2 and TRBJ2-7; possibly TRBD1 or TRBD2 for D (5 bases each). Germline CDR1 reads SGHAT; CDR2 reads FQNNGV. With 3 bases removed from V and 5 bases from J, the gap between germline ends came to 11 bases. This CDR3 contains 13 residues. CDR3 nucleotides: TGTGCCAGCAGCTTCCCGGGGACCCACGAGCAGTACTTC. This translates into CASSFPGTHEQYF. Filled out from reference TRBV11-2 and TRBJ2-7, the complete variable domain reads EAGVAQSPRYKIIEKRQSVAFWCNPISGHATLYWYQQILGQGPKLLIQFQNNGVVDDSQLPKDRFSAERLKGVDSTLKIQPAKLEDSAVYLCASSFPGTHEQYFGPGTRLTVT.

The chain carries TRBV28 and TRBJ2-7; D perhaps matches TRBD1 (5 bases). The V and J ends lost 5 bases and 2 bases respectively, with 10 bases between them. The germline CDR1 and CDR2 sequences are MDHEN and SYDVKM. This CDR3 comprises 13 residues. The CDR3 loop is CASSQDSPYEQYF. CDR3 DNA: TGTGCCAGCAGTCAAGACAGCCCCTACGAGCAGTACTTC.

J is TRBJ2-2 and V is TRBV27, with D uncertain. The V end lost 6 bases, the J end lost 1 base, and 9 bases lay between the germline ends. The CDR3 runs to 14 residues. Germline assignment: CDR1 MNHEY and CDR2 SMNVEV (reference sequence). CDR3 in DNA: TGTGCCAGCAGAGGAAGTAGGAACACCGGGGAGCTGTTTTTT. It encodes CASRGSRNTGELFF.

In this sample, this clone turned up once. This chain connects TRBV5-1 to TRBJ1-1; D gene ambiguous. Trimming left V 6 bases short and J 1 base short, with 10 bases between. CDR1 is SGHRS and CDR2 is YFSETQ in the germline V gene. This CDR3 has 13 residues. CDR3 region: CASNVGQNTEAFF. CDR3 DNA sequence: TGCGCCAGCAACGTGGGCCAGAACACTGAAGCTTTCTTT. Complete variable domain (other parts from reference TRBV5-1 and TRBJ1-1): KAGVTQTPRYLIKTRGQQVTLSCSPISGHRSVSWYQQTPGQGLQFLFEYFSETQRNKGNFPGRFSGRQFSNSRSEMNVSTLELGDSALYLCASNVGQNTEAFFGQGTRLTVV.

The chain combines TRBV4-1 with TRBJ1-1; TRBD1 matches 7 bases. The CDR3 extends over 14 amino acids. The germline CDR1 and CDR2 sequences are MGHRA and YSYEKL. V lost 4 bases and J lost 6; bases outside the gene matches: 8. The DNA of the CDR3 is TGCGCCAGCAGCCTTCCAGGGGGGGCGCCTGAAGCTTTCTTT. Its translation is CASSLPGGAPEAFF.

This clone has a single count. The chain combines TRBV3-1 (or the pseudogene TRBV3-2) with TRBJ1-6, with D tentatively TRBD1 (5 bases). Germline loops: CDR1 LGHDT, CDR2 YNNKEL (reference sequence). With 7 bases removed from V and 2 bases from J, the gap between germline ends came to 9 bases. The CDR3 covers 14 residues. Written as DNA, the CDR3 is TGTGCCAGCACCGGACAAACCTATAATTCACCCCTCCACTTT. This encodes CASTGQTYNSPLHF.

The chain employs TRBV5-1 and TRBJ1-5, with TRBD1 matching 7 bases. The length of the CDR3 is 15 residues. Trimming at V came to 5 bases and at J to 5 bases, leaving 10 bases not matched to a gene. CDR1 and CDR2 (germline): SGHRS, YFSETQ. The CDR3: CASSSEGALDQPQHF. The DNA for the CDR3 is TGCGCCAGCAGTTCCGAGGGGGCCTTAGATCAGCCCCAGCATTTT.

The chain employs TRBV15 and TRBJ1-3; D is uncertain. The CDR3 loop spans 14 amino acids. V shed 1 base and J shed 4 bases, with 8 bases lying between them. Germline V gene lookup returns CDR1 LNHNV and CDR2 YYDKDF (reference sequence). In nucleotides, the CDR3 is TGTGCCACCAGCAGAGGACTGTCCGGAAACACCATATATTTT. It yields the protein CATSRGLSGNTIYF.

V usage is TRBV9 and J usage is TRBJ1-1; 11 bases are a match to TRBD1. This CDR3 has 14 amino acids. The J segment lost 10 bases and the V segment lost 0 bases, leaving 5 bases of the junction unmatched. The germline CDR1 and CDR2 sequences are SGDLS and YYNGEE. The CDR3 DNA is TGTGCCAGCAGCGTAGGGACAGGGGGCGAACGAGCTTTCTTT. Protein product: CASSVGTGGERAFF. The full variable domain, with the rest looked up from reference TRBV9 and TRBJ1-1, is DSGVTQTPKHLITATGQRVTLRCSPRSGDLSVYWYQQSLDQGLQFLIQYYNGEERAKGNILERFSAQQFPDLHSELNLSSLELGDSALYFCASSVGTGGERAFFGQGTRLTVV.

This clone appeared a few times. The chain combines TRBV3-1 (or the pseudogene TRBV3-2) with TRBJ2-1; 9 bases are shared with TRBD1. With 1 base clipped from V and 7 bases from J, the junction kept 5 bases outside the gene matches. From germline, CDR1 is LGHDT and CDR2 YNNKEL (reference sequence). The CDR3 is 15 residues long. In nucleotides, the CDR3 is TGTGCCAGCAGCCAAGTTCACAGGGGGCATAATGAGCAGTTCTTC. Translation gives CASSQVHRGHNEQFF.

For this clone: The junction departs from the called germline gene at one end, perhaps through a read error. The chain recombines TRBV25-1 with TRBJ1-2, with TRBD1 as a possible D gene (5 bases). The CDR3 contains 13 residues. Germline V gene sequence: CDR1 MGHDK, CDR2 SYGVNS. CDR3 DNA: TGTGCCAGCAGTGATCCGGGTGGGGCGACCACCCTATTC. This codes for CASSDPGGATTLF.

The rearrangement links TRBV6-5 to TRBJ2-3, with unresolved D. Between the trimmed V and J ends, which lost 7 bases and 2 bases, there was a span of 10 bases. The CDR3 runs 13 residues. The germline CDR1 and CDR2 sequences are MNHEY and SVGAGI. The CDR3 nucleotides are TGTGCCAGCAAGGACCGGACCACAGATACGCAGTATTTT. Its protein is CASKDRTTDTQYF.

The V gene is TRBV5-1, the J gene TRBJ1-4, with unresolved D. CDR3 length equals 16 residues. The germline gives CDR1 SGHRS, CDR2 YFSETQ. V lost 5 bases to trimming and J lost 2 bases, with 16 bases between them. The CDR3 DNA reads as TGCGCCAGCAGACCCGGGCCCCATAATACTAATGAAAAACTGTTTTTT. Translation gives CASRPGPHNTNEKLFF.

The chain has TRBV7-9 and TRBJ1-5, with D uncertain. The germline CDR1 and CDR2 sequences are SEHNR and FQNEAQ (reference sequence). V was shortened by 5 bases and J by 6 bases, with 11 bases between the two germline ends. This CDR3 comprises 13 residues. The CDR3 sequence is CASSGFVGQPQHF. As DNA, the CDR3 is TGTGCCAGCAGCGGCTTCGTGGGTCAGCCCCAGCATTTT. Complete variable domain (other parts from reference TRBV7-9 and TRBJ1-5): DTGVSQNPRHKITKRGQNVTFRCDPISEHNRLYWYRQTLGQGPEFLTYFQNEAQLEKSRLLSDRFSAERPKGSFSTLEIQRTEQGDSAMYLCASSGFVGQPQHFGDGTRLSIL.

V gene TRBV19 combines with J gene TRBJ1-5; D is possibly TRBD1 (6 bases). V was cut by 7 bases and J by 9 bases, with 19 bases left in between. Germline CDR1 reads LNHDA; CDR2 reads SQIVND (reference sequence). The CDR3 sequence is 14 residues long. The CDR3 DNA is TGTGCCAGTATTATGACCGGGGGCCGCGGGCCCCAGCATTTT. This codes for CASIMTGGRGPQHF. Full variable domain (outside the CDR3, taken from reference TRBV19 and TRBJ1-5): DGGITQSPKYLFRKEGQNVTLSCEQNLNHDAMYWYRQDPGQGLRLIYYSQIVNDFQKGDIAEGYSVSREKKESFPLTVTSAQKNPTAFYLCASIMTGGRGPQHFGDGTRLSIL.

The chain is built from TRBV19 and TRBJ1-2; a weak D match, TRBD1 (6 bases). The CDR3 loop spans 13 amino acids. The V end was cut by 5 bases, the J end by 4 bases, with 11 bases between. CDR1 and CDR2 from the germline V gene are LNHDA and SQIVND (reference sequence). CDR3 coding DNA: TGTGCCAGTAGTCCCACAGGGATCTATGGCTACACCTTC. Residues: CASSPTGIYGYTF.